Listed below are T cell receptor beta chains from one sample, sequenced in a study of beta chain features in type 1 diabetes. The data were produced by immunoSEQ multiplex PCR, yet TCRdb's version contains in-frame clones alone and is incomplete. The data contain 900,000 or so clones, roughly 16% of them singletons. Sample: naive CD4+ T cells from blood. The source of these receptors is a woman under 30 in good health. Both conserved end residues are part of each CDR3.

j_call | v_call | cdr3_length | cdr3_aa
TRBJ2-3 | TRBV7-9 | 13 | CASSPTAVDTQYF
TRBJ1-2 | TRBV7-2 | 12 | CASSSATVGYTF
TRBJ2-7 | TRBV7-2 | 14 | CASSLSGQSYEQYF
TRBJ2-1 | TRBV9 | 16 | CASTRAGGSTYNEQFF
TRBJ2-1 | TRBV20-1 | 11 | CSASEGHEQFF
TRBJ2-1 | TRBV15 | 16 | CATSRGDRWYYNEQFF
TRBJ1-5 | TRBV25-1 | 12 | CASSDRGQPQHF
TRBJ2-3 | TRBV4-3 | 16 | CASSQVLAGGTDTQYF
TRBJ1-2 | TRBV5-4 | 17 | CASSPGPGQGSSGGYTF
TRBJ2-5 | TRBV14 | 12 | CASSQNQETQYF
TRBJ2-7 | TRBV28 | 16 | CASNPRGTGGYYEQYF
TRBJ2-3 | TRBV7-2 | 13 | CASSLVFTDTQYF
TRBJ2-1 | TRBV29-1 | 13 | CSVEGLAGDEQFF
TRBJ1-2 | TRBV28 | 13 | CASSTANRYGYTF
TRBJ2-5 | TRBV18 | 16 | CASSPPTGANQETQYF
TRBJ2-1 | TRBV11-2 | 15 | CASSFLAGGRYEQFF
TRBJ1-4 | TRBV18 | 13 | CASSQTENEKLFF
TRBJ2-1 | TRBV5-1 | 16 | CASSSGGTSSYNEQFF
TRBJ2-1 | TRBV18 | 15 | CASSGLAGPYNEQFF
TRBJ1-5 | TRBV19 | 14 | CASSIRRFEQPQHF
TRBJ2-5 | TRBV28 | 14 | CASRRVAHQETQYF
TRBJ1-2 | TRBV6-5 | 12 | CASSESNYGYTF
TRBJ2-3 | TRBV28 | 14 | CASSLQGEGGTQYF
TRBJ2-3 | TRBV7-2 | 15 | CASSLWERGTDTQYF
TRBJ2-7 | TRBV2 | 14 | CASRAGTGGGEQYF
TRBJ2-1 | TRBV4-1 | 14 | CASSHPDFYNEQFF
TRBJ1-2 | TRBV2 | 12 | CASSLENYGYTF
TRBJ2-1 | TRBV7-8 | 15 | CASSLARASRNEQFF
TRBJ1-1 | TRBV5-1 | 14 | CASSLQGVNTEAFF
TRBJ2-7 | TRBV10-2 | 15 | CASFPSLAGTYEQYF
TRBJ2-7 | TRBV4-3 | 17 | CASSQDSGLAGGREQYF